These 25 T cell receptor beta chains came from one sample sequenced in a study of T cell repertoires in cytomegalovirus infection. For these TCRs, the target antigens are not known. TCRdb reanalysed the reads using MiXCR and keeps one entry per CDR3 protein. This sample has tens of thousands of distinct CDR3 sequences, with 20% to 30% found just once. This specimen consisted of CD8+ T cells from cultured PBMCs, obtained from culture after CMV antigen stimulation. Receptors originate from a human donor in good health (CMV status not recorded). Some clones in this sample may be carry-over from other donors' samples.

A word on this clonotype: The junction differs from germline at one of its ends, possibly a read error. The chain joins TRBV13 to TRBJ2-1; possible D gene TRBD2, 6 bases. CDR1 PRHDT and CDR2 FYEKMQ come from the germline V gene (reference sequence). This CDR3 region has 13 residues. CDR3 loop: CASSLGLTGVPVF. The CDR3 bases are TGTGCCAGCAGCTTAGGCCTGACGGGAGTTCCGGTCTTC.

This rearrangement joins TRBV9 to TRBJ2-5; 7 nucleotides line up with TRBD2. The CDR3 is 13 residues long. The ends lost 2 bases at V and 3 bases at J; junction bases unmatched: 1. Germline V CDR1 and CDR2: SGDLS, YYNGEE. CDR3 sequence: CASSVGREETQYF. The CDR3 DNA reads TGTGCCAGCAGCGTTGGGAGGGAAGAGACCCAGTACTTC. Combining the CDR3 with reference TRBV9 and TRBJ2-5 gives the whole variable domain DSGVTQTPKHLITATGQRVTLRCSPRSGDLSVYWYQQSLDQGLQFLIQYYNGEERAKGNILERFSAQQFPDLHSELNLSSLELGDSALYFCASSVGREETQYFGPGTRLLVL.

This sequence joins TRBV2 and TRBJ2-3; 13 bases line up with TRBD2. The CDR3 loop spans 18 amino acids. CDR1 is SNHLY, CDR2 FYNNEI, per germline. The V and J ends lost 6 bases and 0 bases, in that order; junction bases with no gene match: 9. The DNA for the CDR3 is TGTGCCAGCAGGAATACCGGGACTAGCGGGGACAGCACAGATACGCAGTATTTT. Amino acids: CASRNTGTSGDSTDTQYF.

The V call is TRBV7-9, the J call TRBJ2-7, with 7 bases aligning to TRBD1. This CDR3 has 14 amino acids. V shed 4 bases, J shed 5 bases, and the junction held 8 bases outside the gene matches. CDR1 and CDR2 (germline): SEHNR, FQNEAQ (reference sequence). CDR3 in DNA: TGTGCCAGCAGCTCGACACAGGGGTCCGACGAGCAGTACTTC. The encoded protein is CASSSTQGSDEQYF.

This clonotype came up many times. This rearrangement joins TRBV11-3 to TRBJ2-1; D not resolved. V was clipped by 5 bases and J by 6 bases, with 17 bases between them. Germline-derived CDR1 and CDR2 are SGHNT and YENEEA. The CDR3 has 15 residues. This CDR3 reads CASSPGGMGGNEQFF. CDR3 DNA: TGTGCCAGCAGCCCCGGTGGAATGGGTGGCAATGAGCAGTTCTTC.

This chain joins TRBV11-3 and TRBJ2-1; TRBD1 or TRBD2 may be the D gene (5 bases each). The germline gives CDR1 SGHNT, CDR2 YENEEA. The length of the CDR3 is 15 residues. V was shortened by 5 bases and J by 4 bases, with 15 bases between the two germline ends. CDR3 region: CASSQRDGSYNEQFF. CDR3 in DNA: TGTGCCAGCAGCCAAAGGGACGGGTCATACAATGAGCAGTTCTTC.

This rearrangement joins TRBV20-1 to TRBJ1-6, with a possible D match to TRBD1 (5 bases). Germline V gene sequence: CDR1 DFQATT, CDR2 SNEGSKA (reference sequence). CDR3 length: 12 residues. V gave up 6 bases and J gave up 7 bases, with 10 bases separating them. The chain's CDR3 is CSAGTGNSPLHF. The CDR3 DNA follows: TGCAGTGCCGGGACGGGGAATTCACCCCTCCACTTT.

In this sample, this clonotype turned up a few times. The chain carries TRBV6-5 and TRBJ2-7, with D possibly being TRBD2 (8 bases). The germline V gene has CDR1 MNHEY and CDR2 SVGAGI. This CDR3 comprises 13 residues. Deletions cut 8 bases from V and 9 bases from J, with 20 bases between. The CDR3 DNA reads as TGTGCCAGCTCCGGGAGGGCCCAGGGGGGGCAGTACTTC. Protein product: CASSGRAQGGQYF.

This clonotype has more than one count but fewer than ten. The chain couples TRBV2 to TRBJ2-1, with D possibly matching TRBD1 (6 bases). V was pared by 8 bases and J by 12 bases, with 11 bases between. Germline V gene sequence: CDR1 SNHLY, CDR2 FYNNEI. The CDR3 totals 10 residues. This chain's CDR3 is CASATGLQFF. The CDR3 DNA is TGTGCCAGCGCAACAGGGCTGCAGTTCTTC.

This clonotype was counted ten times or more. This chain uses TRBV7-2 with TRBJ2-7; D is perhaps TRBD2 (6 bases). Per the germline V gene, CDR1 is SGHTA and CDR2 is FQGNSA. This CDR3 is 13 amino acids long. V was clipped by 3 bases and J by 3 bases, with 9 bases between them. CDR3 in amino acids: CASSFSGGYEQYF. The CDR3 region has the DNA TGTGCCAGCAGCTTTTCCGGGGGCTACGAGCAGTACTTC.

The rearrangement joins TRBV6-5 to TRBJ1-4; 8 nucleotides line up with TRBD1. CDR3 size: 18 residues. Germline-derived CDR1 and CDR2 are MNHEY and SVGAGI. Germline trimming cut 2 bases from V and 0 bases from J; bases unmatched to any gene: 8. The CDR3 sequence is CASSYTATGVATNEKLFF. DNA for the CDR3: TGTGCCAGCAGTTACACCGCGACAGGGGTTGCAACTAATGAAAAACTGTTTTTT.

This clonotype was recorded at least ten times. For the CDR3, the DNA is TGTGCCAGCAGCTTAAGCCCTAGCGGGAGCCAAGAGACCCAGTACTTC. This codes for CASSLSPSGSQETQYF. V is TRBV7-8 and J is TRBJ2-5; TRBD2 matches at 10 bases. Per the germline V gene, CDR1 is SGHVS and CDR2 is FQNEAQ. The CDR3 sequence is 16 residues long. Unmatched junction bases numbered 4, after V lost 2 bases and J lost 1 base.

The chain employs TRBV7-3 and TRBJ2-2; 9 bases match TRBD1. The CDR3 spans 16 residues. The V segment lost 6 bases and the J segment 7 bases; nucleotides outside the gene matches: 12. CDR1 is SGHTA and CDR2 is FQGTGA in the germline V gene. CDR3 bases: TGTGCCAGCAGAGACGACAGGGGGTCTTCTGACGGGGAGCTGTTTTTT. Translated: CASRDDRGSSDGELFF.

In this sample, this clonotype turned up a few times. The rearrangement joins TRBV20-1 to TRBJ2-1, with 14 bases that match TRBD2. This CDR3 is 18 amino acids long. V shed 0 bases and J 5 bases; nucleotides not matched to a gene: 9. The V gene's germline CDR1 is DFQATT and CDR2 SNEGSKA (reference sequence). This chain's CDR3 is CSARDMGLAGAKHNEQFF. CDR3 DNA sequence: TGCAGTGCTAGAGATATGGGACTAGCGGGAGCGAAGCACAATGAGCAGTTCTTC.

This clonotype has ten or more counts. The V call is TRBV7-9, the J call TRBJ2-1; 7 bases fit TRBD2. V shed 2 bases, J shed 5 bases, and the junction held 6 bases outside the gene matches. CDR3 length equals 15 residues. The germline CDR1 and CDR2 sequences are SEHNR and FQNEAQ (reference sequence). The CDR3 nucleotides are TGTGCCAGCAGCTTAAGCGAAACTAGCGACAATGAGCAGTTCTTC. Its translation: CASSLSETSDNEQFF.

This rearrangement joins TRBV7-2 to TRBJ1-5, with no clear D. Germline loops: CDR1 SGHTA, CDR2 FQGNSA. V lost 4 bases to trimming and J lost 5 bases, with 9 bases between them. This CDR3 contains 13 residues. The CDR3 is CASSSWTDQPQHF. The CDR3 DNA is TGTGCCAGCAGCTCCTGGACCGATCAGCCCCAGCATTTT.

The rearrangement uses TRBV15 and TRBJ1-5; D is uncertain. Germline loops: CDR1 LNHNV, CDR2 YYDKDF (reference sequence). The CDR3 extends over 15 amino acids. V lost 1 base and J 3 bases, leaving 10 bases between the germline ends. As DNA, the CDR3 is TGTGCCACCAGCAGAGTGCGGGCAGACAATCAGCCCCAGCATTTT. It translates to CATSRVRADNQPQHF.

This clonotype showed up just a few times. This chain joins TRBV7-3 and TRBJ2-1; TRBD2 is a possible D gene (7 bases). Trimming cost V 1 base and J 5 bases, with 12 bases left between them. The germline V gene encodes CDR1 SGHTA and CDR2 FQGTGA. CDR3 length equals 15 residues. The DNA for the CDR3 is TGTGCCAGCAGCTTAAACGGGGGGCCTAACAATGAGCAGTTCTTC. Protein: CASSLNGGPNNEQFF.

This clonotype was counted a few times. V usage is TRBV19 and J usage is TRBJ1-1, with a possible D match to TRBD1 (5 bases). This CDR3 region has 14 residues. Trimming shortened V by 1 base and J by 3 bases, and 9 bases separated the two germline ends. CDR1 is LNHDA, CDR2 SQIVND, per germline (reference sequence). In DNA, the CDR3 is TGTGCCAGTAGTATAGGGGCAGGGCACACTGAAGCTTTCTTT. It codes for CASSIGAGHTEAFF. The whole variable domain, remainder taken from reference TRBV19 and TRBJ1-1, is DGGITQSPKYLFRKEGQNVTLSCEQNLNHDAMYWYRQDPGQGLRLIYYSQIVNDFQKGDIAEGYSVSREKKESFPLTVTSAQKNPTAFYLCASSIGAGHTEAFFGQGTRLTVV.

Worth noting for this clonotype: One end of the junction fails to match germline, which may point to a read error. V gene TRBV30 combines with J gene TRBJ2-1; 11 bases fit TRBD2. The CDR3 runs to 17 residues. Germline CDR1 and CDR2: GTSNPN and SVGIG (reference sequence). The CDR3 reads CAKGGVPGTSGYNEKFF. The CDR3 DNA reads TGTGCAAAGGGCGGGGTGCCCGGGACTAGCGGATACAATGAGAAGTTCTTC.

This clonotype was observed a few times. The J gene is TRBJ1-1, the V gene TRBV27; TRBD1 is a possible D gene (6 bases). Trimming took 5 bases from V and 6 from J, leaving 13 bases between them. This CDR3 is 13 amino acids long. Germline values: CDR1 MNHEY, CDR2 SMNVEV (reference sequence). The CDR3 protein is CASSPTGTAEAFF. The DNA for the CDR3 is TGTGCCAGCAGTCCAACAGGGACGGCTGAAGCTTTCTTT.

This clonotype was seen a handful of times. DNA for the CDR3: TGTGCCAGCAAACTTGCGGGGGACGGCTCCTACGAGCAGTACTTC. Amino acids: CASKLAGDGSYEQYF. V and J are TRBV27 and TRBJ2-7, with 7 nucleotides matching TRBD2. Germline CDR1 reads MNHEY; CDR2 reads SMNVEV (reference sequence). This CDR3 contains 15 residues. J lost 0 bases, V lost 7 bases, and 9 bases had no gene match.

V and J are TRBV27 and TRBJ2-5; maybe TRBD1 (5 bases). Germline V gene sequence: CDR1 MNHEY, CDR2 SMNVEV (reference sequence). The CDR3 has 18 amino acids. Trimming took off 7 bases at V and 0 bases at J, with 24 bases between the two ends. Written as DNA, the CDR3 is TGTGCCAGCACCATGTTCGCGGCATTCGCAGGGAACCAAGAGACCCAGTACTTC. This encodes CASTMFAAFAGNQETQYF.

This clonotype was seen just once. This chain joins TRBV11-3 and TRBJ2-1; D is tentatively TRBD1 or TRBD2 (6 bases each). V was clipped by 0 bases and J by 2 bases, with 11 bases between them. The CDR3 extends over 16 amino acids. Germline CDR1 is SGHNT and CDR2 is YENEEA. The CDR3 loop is CASSLDFGGPYNEQFF. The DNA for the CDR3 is TGTGCCAGCAGCTTAGATTTCGGGGGCCCCTACAATGAGCAGTTCTTC. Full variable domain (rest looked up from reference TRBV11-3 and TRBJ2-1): EAGVVQSPRYKIIEKKQPVAFWCNPISGHNTLYWYLQNLGQGPELLIRYENEEAVDDSQLPKDRFSAERLKGVDSTLKIQPAELGDSAVYLCASSLDFGGPYNEQFFGPGTRLTVL.

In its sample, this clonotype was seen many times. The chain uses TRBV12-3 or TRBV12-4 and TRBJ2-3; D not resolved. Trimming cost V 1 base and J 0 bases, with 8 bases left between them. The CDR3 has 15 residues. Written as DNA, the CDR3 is TGTGCCAGCAGTTTAGGCCTGGATAGCACAGATACGCAGTATTTT. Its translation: CASSLGLDSTDTQYF.